Sequencing of this T cell receptor beta chain was carried out in a study of radiation and T cells in renal cell carcinoma (TCRdb year 2020). Regarding the research as a whole: Samples came from a clinical trial, in which primary renal cell carcinomas received 15 Gy stereotactic body radiation therapy followed by nephrectomy 4 weeks later. In total, some 52 samples underwent TCR beta sequencing: approximately 25 tumors plus 27 peripheral blood samples. In the 40 to 60 samples combined, some 4,000,000 unique CDR3 nucleotide sequences were found, encoding 2.5 million to 3 million unique CDR3 amino acid sequences.

The immunoSEQ kit was used, according to the manufacturer's recommendations, to generate TCR beta libraries from genomic DNA. To prepare the libraries, a first multiplex PCR with proprietary primers was run, followed by a second PCR that added unique barcodes, and a bead cleanup was done after each round. A kit-provided positive control reaction and a negative control reaction were included in every sample batch. The final libraries underwent checking on an Agilent 4200 TapeStation D1000 ScreenTape, volumetric pooling, and quantification by qPCR. An Illumina NextSeq500 fitted with a MidOutput 150-cycle cartridge performed the sequencing, running 156 Read1 cycles and 15 Index1 cycles with the kit's custom primers. The pooled library was loaded at roughly 0.98 pM with an approximately 20% PhiX control spike-in. The paper's data handling went like this. Vendor-processed data were analyzed in R, and a clonotype was defined as all T cells sharing the same CDR3 nucleotide sequence. For clone abundance analyses, frequencies were normalized to the 10,000 most abundant clones per sample. Public T cell clones, which averaged fewer than five per sample, were removed prior to analysis. Tumor-enriched and baseline blood-enriched clonotypes were defined by at least a 32-fold difference in abundance between compartments. Clonotypes expanded or contracted between blood time points were identified with a beta-binomial differential abundance model. Tumor-blood repertoire similarity was measured with the Baroni-Urbani and Buser coefficient, and group comparisons used two-tailed Wilcoxon tests in R. Imported from immuneACCESS, the table was reduced by TCRdb to in-frame sequences with V and J called. These copies leave out some clones; in studies compared against another copy, an unresolved V gene accounts for under half, and the cause of the remainder is not known. That table supplies the V and J calls and clone size; D and trimming were determined from the DNA. The sample table lists some 95,000 clones, around nine tenths of them with a count of one. Jointly, the top ten make up 7% to 9% of the sample.

What the authors observed across the whole study: Effects of radiation dose or scheduling on the TCR repertoire could not be addressed with the single-armed trial design. Blood repertoire dynamics were not followed beyond 4 weeks after treatment. Because pretreatment tumor biopsies were not available, the study could not determine whether clonotypes were already present within the tumor at baseline. Top tumor clonotypes rose in blood from baseline to 2 weeks post-radiation, then contracted by 4 weeks, suggesting transient expansion of tumor-resident clones.

A remark on this clone: Its antigen has not been determined. Base qualities were left out, and no much larger clone turns up one base away.

In the paper's terms, the time point label means: baseline pretreatment blood. Interpreted using the paper, the treatment or condition label stands for: 15 Gy SBRT to primary tumor, nephrectomy 4 weeks later. To follow tumor-enriched clonotypes, peripheral blood was collected serially from radiation-treated patients at baseline and again at 2 weeks and 4 weeks after SBRT. All patients had renal cell carcinoma with clear cell pathology. The QIAamp DNA Blood Mini Kit (Qiagen) was used to prepare genomic DNA for TCR sequencing. Samples were included in the analyses only if all quality control checks were passed. The specimen was blood, collected from a patient whose treatment included radiotherapy and nephrectomy. The sequence derives from a man aged 45-60 years with renal cell carcinoma.

The nucleotide sequence reads TGTGCCAGCAGGGTAGCGGGGACCCGGTACAATGAGCAGTTCTTC. This encodes CASRVAGTRYNEQFF. The chain is assembled from TRBV27 and TRBJ2-1; 8 bases in between match TRBD2. The CDR3 holds 15 amino acids from the cysteine to the phenylalanine. CDR3 DNA only is kept here, 45 bases in frame from base 1. From a lookup of the germline V gene (reference sequence), CDR1 and CDR2 are MNHEY and SMNVEV. V has 6 bases trimmed and J has 4 bases trimmed; junction bases matching no gene number 8.